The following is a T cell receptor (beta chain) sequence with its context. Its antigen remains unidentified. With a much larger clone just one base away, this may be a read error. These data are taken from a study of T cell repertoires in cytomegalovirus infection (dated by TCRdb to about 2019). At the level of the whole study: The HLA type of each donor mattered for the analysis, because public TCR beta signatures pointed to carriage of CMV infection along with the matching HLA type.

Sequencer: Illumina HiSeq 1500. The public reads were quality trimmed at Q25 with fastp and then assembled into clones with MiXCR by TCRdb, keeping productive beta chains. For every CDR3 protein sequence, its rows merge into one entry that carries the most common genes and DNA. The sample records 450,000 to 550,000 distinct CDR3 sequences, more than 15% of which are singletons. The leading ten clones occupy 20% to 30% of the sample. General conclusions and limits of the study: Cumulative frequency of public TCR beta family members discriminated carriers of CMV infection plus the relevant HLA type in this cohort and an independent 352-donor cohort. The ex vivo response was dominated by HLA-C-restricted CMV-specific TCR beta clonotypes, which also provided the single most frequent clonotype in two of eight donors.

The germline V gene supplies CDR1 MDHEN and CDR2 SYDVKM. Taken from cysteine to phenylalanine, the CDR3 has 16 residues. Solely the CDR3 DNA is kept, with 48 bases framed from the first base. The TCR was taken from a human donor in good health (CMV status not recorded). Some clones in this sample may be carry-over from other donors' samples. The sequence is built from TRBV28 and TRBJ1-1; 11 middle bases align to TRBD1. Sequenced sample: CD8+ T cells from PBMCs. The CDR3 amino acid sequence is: CASSPGTGGRIAEVFF. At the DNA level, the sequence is TGTGCCAGCAGTCCCGGGACAGGGGGAAGAATCGCGGAAGTTTTCTTT.